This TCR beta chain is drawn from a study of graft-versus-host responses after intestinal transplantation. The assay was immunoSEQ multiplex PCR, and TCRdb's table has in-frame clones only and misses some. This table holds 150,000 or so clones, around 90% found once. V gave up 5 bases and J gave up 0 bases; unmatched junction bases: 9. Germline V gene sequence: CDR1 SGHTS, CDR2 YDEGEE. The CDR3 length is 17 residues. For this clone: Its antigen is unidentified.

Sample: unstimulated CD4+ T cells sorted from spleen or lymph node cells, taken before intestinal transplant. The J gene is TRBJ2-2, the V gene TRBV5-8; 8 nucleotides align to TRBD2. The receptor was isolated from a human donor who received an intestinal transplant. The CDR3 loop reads CASSFASGSANTGELFF. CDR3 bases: TGTGCCAGCAGTTTCGCTAGCGGGTCCGCGAACACCGGGGAGCTGTTTTTT.